Detailed here is one T cell receptor beta chain. Its antigen is undetermined. This CDR3 is 17 amino acids long. Unmatched junction bases numbered 11, after V lost 4 bases and J lost 2 bases. Germline values: CDR1 SGHVS, CDR2 FQNEAQ. CDR3 regions were amplified by Arm-PCR using iRepertoire HTBI primers to build TCR beta libraries. Using its own MiXCR run on the multiplex PCR reads, TCRdb lists one record per CDR3 protein. The data show around 450,000 distinct CDR3 sequences, about 15% seen once. The record originates from a study of regulatory T cells in long-lasting Graves disease. Broader study findings: Patients with persistent Graves' had lower TCR diversity than newly diagnosed patients.

Indicated time point: newly diagnosed GD, antithyroid drugs for less than 3 months. Extracted RNA from PBMCs served as the source of the TCR library. The same sample was also studied in work on T cells in Graves' hyperthyroidism and ophthalmopathy. From that paper: Among thyroid clonotypes expanded above 0.001, most also appeared in blood.

The receptor comes from a woman in her forties with Graves disease. This specimen was peripheral blood mononuclear cells (PBMCs), taken at new diagnosis, from a patient treated with antithyroid drugs. The V call is TRBV7-8, the J call TRBJ2-7; 10 bases match TRBD2. The CDR3 DNA sequence: TGTGCCAGCAGCTCGGGGGCTAGCGGGAGAAGGCCCTACGAGCAGTACTTC. As protein: CASSSGASGRRPYEQYF.